A selection of T cell receptor beta chains follows, all from one sample in a study of T-cell memory formation after mild COVID-19. One entry per CDR3 protein, called by TCRdb with MiXCR from the 5' RACE reads. The repertoire holds about 440,000 distinct CDR3 sequences, with roughly 20% as singletons. Sequenced: PBMCs or a T cell subset sorted from them (not recorded which). The receptors derive from an adult woman who had mild COVID-19 (a few samples of this study predate the infection). Cell type and time point are not known. The CDR3 runs from the conserved cysteine through the conserved F or W.

TRBJ1-1 | 17 | TRBV18 | CASSPRMGTGQNTEAFF
TRBJ2-1 | 14 | TRBV6-5 | CASSPGTDYNEQFF
TRBJ2-1 | 13 | TRBV29-1 | CSSQTDREGAGFF
TRBJ1-3 | 14 | TRBV10-3 | CAISGVGSGNTIYF
TRBJ2-2 | 15 | TRBV12-3/TRBV12-4 | CASSPQDRGTGELFF
TRBJ2-7 | 14 | TRBV7-9 | CASSFGTGQDEQYF
TRBJ1-1 | 13 | TRBV6-2/TRBV6-3 | CASSRTLGFEAFF
TRBJ2-1 | 11 | TRBV20-1 | CSADQGNEQFF
TRBJ2-5 | 14 | TRBV12-3/TRBV12-4 | CASSLGTLRETQYF
TRBJ1-4 | 14 | TRBV5-1 | CASRLGQANEKLFF
TRBJ1-2 | 17 | TRBV2 | CASKVERRKIANYGYTF
TRBJ1-5 | 12 | TRBV15 | CATSRDFQPQHF
TRBJ2-7 | 11 | TRBV2 | CASRSYYEQYF
TRBJ1-1 | 16 | TRBV29-1 | CSVEDRAWGTNTEAFF
TRBJ1-5 | 13 | TRBV29-1 | CSVSASGNQPQHF
TRBJ1-1 | 14 | TRBV6-2/TRBV6-3 | CASSTTGGATEAFF
TRBJ1-4 | 14 | TRBV12-3/TRBV12-4 | CASSPGDLGEKLFF
TRBJ1-4 | 15 | TRBV21-1 | CASSKVPGTNEKLFF
TRBJ2-1 | 13 | TRBV6-5 | CASSRTVGNEQFF
TRBJ1-1 | 12 | TRBV20-1 | CSARDLGAEAFF